This record concerns one T cell receptor beta chain sequence. Its antigen remains unidentified. Per germline, CDR1 SQVTM and CDR2 ANQGSEA. Trimming shortened V by 5 bases and J by 5 bases, and 11 bases separated the two germline ends. CDR3 length: 12 residues. A multiplex PCR was run with 60 Vbeta primers and 13 Jbeta primers. The data were produced by immunoSEQ multiplex PCR, yet TCRdb's version contains in-frame clones alone and is incomplete. The data hold roughly 290,000 clones, with roughly 90% observed a single time. The data belong to a study of cytomegalovirus exposure and HLA in healthy donors. General study results and limits: Earlier findings revealed that most TCR beta V segments proved productive either about 90% or about 30% of the time.

Sequencing used PBMCs. V is TRBV29-1 and J is TRBJ2-3; a weak D match, TRBD1 (6 bases). This clonotype originated in a woman younger than 35 in good health and CMV-seronegative. The CDR3 sequence is CSVRGSGDTQYF. CDR3 bases: TGCAGCGTTAGGGGGAGTGGAGATACGCAGTATTTT.